This entry lists 6 T cell receptor beta chains sequenced from one sample in a study of Ad26.COV2.S vaccination and SARS-CoV-2 variants. Treatment reported: 19 received Ad26.COV2.S at low or high dose, single or two shots; about 5 received placebo; per-sample allocation not given. The samples date from day 63 after the first vaccine or placebo injection. Data came from immunoSEQ multiplex PCR; TCRdb stores just in-frame clones and leaves some out. The table shows about 380,000 clones, with 83% occurring only once. Sample: peripheral blood, taken in a trial of Ad26.COV2.S vaccine versus placebo. The receptor source for this set is a person aged 18-60 years who received the Ad26.COV2.S COVID-19 vaccine or a placebo.

The V gene is TRBV7-2, the J gene TRBJ2-2; D possibly corresponds to TRBD2 (6 bases). The ends were cut back, 3 bases at V and 7 bases at J, with 18 bases in the middle. The V gene's germline CDR1 is SGHTA and CDR2 FQGNSA. The CDR3 loop spans 16 amino acids. The CDR3 loop reads CASSFGVGGVSGELFF. The CDR3 DNA reads TGTGCCAGCAGCTTCGGAGTGGGCGGGGTCAGCGGGGAGCTGTTTTTT. Drawing the rest from reference TRBV7-2 and TRBJ2-2, the complete variable domain is GAGVSQSPSNKVTEKGKDVELRCDPISGHTALYWYRQSLGQGLEFLIYFQGNSAPDKSGLPSDRFSAERTGGSVSTLTIQRTQQEDSAVYLCASSFGVGGVSGELFFGEGSRLTVL.

V and J are TRBV19 and TRBJ2-7, with TRBD1 matching over 11 bases. V dropped 1 base and J dropped 2; count of bases not matched to a gene: 4. The CDR3 is 16 residues long. CDR1 is LNHDA, CDR2 SQIVND, per germline (reference sequence). CDR3 in DNA: TGTGCCAGTAGTATAGCCGGGACAGGGGGACCCTACGAGCAGTACTTC. It yields the protein CASSIAGTGGPYEQYF.

Here the CDR3 reads CATALIRAEQFF. In DNA, the CDR3 is TGCGCCACGGCTCTTATTAGGGCCGAGCAGTTCTTC. This sequence joins TRBV10-2 and TRBJ2-1; D is undetermined. Germline lookup yields CDR1 WSHSY and CDR2 SAAADI. V shed 10 bases and J shed 10 bases, with 17 bases lying between them. This CDR3 has 12 residues.

The chain carries TRBV5-1 and TRBJ1-3; D unresolved. V was clipped by 5 bases and J by 3 bases, with 12 bases between them. Germline CDR1 SGHRS, CDR2 YFSETQ. This CDR3 contains 14 residues. The CDR3 here is CASSTGNYGNTIYF. The CDR3 bases are TGCGCCAGCAGTACCGGGAACTATGGAAACACCATATATTTT.

CDR3 coding DNA: TGCGCCAGCAGCTTGGACGGACAGGGGATTTCGGAGACCCAGTACTTC. Translation: CASSLDGQGISETQYF. The chain carries TRBV5-1 and TRBJ2-5; TRBD1 aligns across 9 bases. CDR1 and CDR2 (germline): SGHRS, YFSETQ. The CDR3 is made up of 16 amino acids. With 0 bases clipped from V and 5 bases from J, the junction kept 8 bases outside the gene matches.

This chain uses TRBV27 with TRBJ2-1; D is uncertain. In germline, CDR1 is MNHEY, CDR2 SMNVEV (reference sequence). Trimming took off 0 bases at V and 7 bases at J, with 10 bases between the two ends. This CDR3 region has 14 residues. The CDR3 region is CASSLSLGVNEQFF. CDR3 in DNA: TGTGCCAGCAGTTTATCTCTTGGTGTGAATGAGCAGTTCTTC.